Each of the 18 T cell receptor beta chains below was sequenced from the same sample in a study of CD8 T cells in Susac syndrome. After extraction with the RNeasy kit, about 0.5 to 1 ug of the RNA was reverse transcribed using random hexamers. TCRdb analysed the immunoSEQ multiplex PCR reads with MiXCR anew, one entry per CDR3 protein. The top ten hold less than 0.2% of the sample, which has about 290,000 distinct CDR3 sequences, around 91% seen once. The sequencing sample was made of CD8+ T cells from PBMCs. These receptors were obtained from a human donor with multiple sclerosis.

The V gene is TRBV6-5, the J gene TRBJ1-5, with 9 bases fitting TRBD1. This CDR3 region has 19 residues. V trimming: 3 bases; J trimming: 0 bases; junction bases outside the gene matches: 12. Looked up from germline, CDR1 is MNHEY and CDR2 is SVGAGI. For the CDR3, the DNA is TGTGCCAGCAGTTATTCCGGGGACAGGGACACCTATAGCAATCAGCCCCAGCATTTT. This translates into CASSYSGDRDTYSNQPQHF.

Here the CDR3 DNA reads TGCGCCAGCAGCCTGGGACGGGTCTCTGGGGCCAACGTCCTGACTTTC. This sequence encodes CASSLGRVSGANVLTF. The chain employs TRBV4-3 and TRBJ2-6; possibly TRBD1 or TRBD2 for D (5 bases each). Germline lookup yields CDR1 LGHNA and CDR2 YSLEER. The CDR3 has 16 amino acids. The germline V and J ends were trimmed by 4 bases and 0 bases, with 10 bases remaining between them.

The CDR3 loop reads CASSQDPPTSGALNEQYF. The CDR3 DNA reads as TGCGCCAGCAGCCAAGATCCTCCGACTAGCGGGGCGTTGAACGAGCAGTACTTC. V usage is TRBV4-3 and J usage is TRBJ2-7, with 11 bases identical to TRBD2. The CDR3 consists of 18 residues. Germline values: CDR1 LGHNA, CDR2 YSLEER. J lost 5 bases, V lost 0 bases, and 12 bases had no gene match.

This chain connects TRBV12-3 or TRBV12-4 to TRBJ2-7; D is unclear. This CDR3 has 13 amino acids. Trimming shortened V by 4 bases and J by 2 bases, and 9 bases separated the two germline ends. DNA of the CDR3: TGTGCCAGCAGTTGGGCCACCCCCTACGAGCAGTACTTC. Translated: CASSWATPYEQYF.

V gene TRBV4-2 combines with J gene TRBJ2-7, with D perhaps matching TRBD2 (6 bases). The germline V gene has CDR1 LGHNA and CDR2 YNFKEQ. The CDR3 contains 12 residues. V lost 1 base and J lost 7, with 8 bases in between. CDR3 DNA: TGTGCCAGCAGCCAAGGGGACTCTGAGCAGTACTTC. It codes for CASSQGDSEQYF.

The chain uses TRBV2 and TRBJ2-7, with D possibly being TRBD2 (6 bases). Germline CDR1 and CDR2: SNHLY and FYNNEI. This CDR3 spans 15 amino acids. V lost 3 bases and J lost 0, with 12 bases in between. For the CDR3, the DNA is TGTGCCAGCAGTGATGGAGGGGTTAGCTCCTACGAGCAGTACTTC. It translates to CASSDGGVSSYEQYF.

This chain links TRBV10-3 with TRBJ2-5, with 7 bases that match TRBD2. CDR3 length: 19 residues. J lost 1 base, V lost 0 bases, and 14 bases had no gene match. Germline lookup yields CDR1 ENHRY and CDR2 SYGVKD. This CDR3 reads CAISESTIPQTSIQETQYF. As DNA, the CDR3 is TGTGCCATCAGTGAGTCTACAATACCACAGACTAGCATCCAAGAGACCCAGTACTTC.

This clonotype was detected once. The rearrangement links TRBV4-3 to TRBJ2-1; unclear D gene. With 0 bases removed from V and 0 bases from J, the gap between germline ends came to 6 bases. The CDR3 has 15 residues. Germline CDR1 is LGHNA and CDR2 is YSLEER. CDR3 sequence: CASSQDSSSYNEQFF. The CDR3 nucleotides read TGCGCCAGCAGCCAAGATAGTTCCTCCTACAATGAGCAGTTCTTC.

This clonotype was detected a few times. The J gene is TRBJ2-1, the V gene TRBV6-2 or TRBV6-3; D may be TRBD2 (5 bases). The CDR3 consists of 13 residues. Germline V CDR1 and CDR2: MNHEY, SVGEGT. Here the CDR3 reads CVTDDGGYNEQFF. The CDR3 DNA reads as TGTGTAACGGACGACGGAGGATACAATGAGCAGTTCTTC.

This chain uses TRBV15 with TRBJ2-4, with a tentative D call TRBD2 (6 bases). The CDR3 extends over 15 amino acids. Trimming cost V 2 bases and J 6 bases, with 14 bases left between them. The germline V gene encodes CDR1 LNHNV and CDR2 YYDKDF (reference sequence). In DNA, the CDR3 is TGTGCCACCAGCAGAAATACGTTGGGGGGAAACATTCAGTACTTC. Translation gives CATSRNTLGGNIQYF.

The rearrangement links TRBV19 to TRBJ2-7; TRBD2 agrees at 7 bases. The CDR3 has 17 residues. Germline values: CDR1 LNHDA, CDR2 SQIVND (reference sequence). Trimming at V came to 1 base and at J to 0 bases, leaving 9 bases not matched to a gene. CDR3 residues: CASSIGHLAVSSYEQYF. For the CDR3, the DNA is TGTGCCAGTAGTATAGGCCATCTAGCGGTGAGCTCCTACGAGCAGTACTTC.

The CDR3 protein is CASSDGIPQFF. The CDR3 DNA reads TGTGCCAGCAGTGACGGAATACCGCAGTTCTTC. V usage is TRBV6-6 and J usage is TRBJ2-1; unclear D gene. Germline CDR1 and CDR2: MNHNY and SVGAGI (reference sequence). Trimming left V 5 bases short and J 12 bases short, with 11 bases between. The CDR3 totals 11 residues.

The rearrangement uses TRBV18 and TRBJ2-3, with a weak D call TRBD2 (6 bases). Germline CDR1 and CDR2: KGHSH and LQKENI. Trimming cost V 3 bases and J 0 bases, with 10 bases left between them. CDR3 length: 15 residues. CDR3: CASSPAGMSTDTQYF. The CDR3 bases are TGTGCCAGCTCACCTGCGGGAATGAGCACAGATACGCAGTATTTT.

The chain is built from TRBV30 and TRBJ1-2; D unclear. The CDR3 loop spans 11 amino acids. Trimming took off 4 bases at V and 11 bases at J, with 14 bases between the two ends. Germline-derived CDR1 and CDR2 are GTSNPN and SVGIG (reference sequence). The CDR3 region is CAWMPPVGYTF. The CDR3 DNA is TGTGCCTGGATGCCGCCAGTGGGGTACACCTTC.

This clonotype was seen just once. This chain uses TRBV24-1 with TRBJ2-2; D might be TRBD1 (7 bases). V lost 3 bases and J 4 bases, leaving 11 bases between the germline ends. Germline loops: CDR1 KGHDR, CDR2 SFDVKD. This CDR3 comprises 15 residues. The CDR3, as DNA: TGTGCCACCAGTGATACAGGGGAGGTCACCGGGGAGCTGTTTTTT. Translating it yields CATSDTGEVTGELFF.

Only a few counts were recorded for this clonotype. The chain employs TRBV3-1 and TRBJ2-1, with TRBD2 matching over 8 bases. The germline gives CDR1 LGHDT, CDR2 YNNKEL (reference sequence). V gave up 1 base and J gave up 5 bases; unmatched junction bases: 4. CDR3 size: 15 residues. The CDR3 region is CASSQVAGGNNEQFF. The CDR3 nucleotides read TGTGCCAGCAGCCAAGTGGCGGGAGGAAACAATGAGCAGTTCTTC.

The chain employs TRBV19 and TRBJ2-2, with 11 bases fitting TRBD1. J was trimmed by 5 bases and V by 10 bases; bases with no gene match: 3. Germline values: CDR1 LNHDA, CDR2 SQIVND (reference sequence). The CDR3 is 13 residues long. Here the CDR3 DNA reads TGTGCCATTGGGACAGGGGGGACCGGGGAGCTGTTTTTT. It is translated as CAIGTGGTGELFF.

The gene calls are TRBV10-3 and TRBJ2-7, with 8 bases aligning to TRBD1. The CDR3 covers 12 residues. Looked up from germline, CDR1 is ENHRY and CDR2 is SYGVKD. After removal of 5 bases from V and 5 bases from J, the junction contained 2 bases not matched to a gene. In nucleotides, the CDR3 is TGTGCCATCAGTCTGGGACAGGACGAGCAGTACTTC. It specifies CAISLGQDEQYF.